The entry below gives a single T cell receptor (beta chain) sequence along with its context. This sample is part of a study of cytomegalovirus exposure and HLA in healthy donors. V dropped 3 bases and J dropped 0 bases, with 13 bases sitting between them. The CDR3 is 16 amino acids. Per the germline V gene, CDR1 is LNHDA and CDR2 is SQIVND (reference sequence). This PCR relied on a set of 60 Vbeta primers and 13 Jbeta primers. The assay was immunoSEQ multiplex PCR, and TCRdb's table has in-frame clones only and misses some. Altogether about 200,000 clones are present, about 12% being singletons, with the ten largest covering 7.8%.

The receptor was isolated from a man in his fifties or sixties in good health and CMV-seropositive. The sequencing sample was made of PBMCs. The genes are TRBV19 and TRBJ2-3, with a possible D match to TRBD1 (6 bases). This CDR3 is CASSMGTGLSTDTQYF. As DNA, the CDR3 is TGTGCCAGTAGTATGGGAACAGGGCTTAGCACAGATACGCAGTATTTT.